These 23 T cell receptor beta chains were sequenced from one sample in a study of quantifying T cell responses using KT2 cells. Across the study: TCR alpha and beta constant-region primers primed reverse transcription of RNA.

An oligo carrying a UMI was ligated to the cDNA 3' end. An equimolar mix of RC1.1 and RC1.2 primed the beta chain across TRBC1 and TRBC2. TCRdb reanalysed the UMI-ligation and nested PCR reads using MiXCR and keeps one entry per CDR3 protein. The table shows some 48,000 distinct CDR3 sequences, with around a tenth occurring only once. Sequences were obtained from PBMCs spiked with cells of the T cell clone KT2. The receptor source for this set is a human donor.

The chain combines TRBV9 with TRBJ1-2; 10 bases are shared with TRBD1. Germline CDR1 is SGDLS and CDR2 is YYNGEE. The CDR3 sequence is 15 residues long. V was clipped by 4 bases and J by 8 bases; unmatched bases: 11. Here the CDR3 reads CASSSPDRGIEGYTF. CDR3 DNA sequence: TGTGCCAGCAGCTCCCCGGACAGGGGGATTGAGGGCTACACCTTC.

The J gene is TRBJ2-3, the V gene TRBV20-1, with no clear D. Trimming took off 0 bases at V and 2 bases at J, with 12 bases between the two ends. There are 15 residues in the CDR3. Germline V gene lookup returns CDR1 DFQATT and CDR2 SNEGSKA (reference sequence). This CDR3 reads CSARDWYSNTDTQYF. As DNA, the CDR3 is TGCAGTGCTAGAGATTGGTACTCCAACACAGATACGCAGTATTTT.

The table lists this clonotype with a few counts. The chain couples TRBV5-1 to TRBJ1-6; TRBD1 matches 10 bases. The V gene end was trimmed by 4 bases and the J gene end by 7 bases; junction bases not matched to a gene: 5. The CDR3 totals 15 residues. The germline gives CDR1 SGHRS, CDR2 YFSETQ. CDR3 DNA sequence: TGCGCCAGCAGCACCGGGACAGGGGCCAATTCACCCCTCCACTTT. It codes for CASSTGTGANSPLHF.

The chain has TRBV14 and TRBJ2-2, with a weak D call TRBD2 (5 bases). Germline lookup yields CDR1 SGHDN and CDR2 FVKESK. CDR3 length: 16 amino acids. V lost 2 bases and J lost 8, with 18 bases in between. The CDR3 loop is CASSQLGGRASGELFF. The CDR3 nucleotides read TGTGCCAGCAGCCAACTTGGAGGCCGGGCATCTGGGGAGCTGTTTTTT.

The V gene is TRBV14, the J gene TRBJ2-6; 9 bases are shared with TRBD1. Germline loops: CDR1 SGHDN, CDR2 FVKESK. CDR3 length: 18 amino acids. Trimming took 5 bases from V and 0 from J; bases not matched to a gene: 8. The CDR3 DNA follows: TGTGCCAGCAGCGCCCCGGGACAGGGCGTCTCTGGGGCCAACGTCCTGACTTTC. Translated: CASSAPGQGVSGANVLTF.

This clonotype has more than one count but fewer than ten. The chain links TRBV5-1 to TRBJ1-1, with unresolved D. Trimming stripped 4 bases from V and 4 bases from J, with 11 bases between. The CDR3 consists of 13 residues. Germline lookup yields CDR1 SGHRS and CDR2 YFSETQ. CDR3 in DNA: TGCGCCAGCAGCACCCGCCAGGTCACTGAAGCTTTCTTT. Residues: CASSTRQVTEAFF.

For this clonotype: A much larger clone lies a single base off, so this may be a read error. This CDR3 is CASSFEDTTSIDTQYF. The CDR3, as DNA: TGTGCCAGCAGTTTTGAGGACACAACCTCCATAGATACGCAGTATTTT. This chain uses TRBV12-3 or TRBV12-4 with TRBJ2-3, with D maybe TRBD1 (5 bases). This CDR3 contains 16 residues. V lost 3 bases and J 5 bases, leaving 18 bases between the germline ends.

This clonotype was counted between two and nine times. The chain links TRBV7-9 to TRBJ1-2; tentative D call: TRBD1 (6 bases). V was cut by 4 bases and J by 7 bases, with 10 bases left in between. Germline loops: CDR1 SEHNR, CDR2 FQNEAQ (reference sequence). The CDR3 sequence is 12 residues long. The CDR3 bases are TGTGCCAGCAGCTCGGACAGTCCTGGCTACACCTTC. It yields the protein CASSSDSPGYTF.

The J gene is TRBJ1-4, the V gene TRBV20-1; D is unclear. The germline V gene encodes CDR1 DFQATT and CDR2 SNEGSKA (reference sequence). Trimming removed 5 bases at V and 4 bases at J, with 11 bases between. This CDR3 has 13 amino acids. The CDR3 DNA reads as TGCAGTGCTCGGGCAGCGGATAATGAAAAACTGTTTTTT. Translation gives CSARAADNEKLFF.

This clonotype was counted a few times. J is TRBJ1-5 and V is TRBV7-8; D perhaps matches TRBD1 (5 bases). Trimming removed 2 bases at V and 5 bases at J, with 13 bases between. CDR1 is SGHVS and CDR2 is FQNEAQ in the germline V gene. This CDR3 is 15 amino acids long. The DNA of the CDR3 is TGTGCCAGCAGCTTATATGACAGTTCCTATCAGCCCCAGCATTTT. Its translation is CASSLYDSSYQPQHF.

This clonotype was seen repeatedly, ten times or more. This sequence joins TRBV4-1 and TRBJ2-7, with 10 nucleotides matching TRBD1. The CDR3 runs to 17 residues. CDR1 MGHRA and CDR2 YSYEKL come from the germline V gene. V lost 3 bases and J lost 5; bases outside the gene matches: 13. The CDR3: CASSQAIRGQGENEQYF. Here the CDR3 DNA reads TGCGCCAGCAGCCAGGCTATTCGAGGACAGGGGGAGAACGAGCAGTACTTC.

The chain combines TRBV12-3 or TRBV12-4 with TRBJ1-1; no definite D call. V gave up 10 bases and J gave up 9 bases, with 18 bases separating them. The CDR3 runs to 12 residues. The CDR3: CATTDPYSKAFF. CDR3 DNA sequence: TGTGCCACCACGGACCCTTATTCAAAAGCTTTCTTT.

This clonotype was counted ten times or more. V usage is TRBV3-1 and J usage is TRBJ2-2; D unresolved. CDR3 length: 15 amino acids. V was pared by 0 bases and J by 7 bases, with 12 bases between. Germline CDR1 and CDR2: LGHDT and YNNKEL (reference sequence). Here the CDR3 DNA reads TGTGCCAGCAGCCAAGATATTGGTAGTGTCGGGGAGCTGTTTTTT. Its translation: CASSQDIGSVGELFF.

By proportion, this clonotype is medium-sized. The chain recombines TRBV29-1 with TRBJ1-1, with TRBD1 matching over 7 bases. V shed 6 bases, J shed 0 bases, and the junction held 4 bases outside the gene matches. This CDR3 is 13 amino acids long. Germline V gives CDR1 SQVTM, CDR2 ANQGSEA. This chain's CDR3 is CSVEDRLNTEAFF. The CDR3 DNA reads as TGCAGCGTGGAGGACAGGTTGAACACTGAAGCTTTCTTT.

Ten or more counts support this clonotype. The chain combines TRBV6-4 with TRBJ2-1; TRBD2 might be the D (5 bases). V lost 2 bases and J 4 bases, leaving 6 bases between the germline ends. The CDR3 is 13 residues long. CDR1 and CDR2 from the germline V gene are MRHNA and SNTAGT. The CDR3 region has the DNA TGTGCCAGCAGTGACGGGGAGTACAATGAGCAGTTCTTC. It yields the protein CASSDGEYNEQFF.

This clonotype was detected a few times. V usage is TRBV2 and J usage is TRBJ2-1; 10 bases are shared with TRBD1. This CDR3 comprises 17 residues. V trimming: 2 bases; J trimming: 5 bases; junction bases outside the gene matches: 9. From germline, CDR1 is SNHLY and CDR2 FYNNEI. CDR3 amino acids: CASSEKVRDRGNNEQFF. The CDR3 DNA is TGTGCCAGCAGTGAAAAGGTTAGGGACAGGGGAAACAATGAGCAGTTCTTC.

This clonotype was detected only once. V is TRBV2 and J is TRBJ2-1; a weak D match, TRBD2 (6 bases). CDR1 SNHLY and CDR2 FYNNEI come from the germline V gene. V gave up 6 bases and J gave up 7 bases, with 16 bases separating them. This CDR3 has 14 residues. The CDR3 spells CASRRSWGENEQFF. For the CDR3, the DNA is TGTGCCAGCAGAAGGTCATGGGGGGAAAATGAGCAGTTCTTC.

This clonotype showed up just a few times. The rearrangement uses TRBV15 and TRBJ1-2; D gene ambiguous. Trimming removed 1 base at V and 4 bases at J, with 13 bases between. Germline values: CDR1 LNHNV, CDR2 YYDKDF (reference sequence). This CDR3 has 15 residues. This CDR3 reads CATSRVREGTYGYTF. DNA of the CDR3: TGTGCCACCAGCAGAGTCCGGGAGGGAACCTATGGCTACACCTTC.

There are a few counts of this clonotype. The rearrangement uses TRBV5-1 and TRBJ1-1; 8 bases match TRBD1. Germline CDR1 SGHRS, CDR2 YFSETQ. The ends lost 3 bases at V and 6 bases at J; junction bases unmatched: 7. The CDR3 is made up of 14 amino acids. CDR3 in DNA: TGCGCCAGCAGCTCCGACAGGGGCGGCGCTGAAGCTTTCTTT. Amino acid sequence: CASSSDRGGAEAFF. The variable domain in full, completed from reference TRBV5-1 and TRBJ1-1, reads KAGVTQTPRYLIKTRGQQVTLSCSPISGHRSVSWYQQTPGQGLQFLFEYFSETQRNKGNFPGRFSGRQFSNSRSEMNVSTLELGDSALYLCASSSDRGGAEAFFGQGTRLTVV.

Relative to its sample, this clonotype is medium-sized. For the CDR3, the DNA is TGTGCCAGCAGTGAAGCGTTGGGACAGACCTACGAGCAGTACTTC. This gives the protein CASSEALGQTYEQYF. The chain uses TRBV6-1 and TRBJ2-7; TRBD1 matches 7 bases. The V gene end was trimmed by 0 bases and the J gene end by 2 bases; junction bases not matched to a gene: 4. The CDR3 runs to 15 residues. CDR1 and CDR2 (germline): MNHNS, SASEGT.

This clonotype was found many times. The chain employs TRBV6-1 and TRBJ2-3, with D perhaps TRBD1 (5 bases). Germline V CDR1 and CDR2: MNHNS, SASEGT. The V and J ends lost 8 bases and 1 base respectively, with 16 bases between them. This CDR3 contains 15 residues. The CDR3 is CASGAVEPGTDTQYF. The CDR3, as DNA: TGTGCCAGCGGGGCAGTTGAGCCCGGCACAGATACGCAGTATTTT.

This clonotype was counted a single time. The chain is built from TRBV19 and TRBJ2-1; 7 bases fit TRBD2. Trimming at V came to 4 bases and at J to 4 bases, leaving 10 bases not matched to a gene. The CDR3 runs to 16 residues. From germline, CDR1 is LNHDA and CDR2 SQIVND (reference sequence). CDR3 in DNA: TGTGCCAGTAGTACCTCTATGGGGGGGGATTACAATGAGCAGTTCTTC. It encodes CASSTSMGGDYNEQFF.

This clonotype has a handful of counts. CDR3 amino acids: CASSIQGQPQHF. CDR3 DNA sequence: TGTGCCAGCAGTATACAGGGTCAGCCCCAGCATTTT. This chain joins TRBV2 and TRBJ1-5; D possibly corresponds to TRBD1 (6 bases). In germline, CDR1 is SNHLY, CDR2 FYNNEI. This CDR3 comprises 12 residues. V lost 5 bases and J lost 6, with 8 bases in between.